The 12 T cell receptor beta chains below all came from one sample that was sequenced in a study of cytomegalovirus exposure and HLA in healthy donors. Primers included in the PCR were 60 Vbeta and 13 Jbeta primers. Profiled with immunoSEQ multiplex PCR; TCRdb holds only in-frame clones, not every one. The sample includes about 190,000 clones, approximately 82% seen only once; the top ten take 2.2%. The sample was PBMCs. The source is a woman aged 25 to 39 in good health and CMV-seronegative.

V and J are TRBV7-9 and TRBJ2-7; the D gene is possibly TRBD1 (6 bases). V lost 5 bases, J lost 5 bases, and 10 bases lay in between. This CDR3 comprises 12 residues. Germline V CDR1 and CDR2: SEHNR, FQNEAQ (reference sequence). The CDR3 sequence: CASSRTDHEQYF. The CDR3 DNA reads as TGTGCCAGCAGCCGGACAGACCACGAGCAGTACTTC.

The V gene is TRBV18, the J gene TRBJ1-6; TRBD1 matches 8 bases. V was pared by 5 bases and J by 8 bases, with 11 bases of the junction left unmatched. In germline, CDR1 is KGHSH, CDR2 LQKENI. CDR3 size: 16 residues. In nucleotides, the CDR3 is TGTGCCAGCTCATATTGGGGCGGGACAGGAGATTCACCCCTCCACTTT. Protein: CASSYWGGTGDSPLHF.

The CDR3 bases are TGTGCCAGCAGCCCACTGACTGGCAGGACACCCACAGATACGCAGTATTTT. It translates to CASSPLTGRTPTDTQYF. This chain connects TRBV5-6 to TRBJ2-3; possibly TRBD1 for D (5 bases). Looked up from germline, CDR1 is SGHDT and CDR2 is YYEEEE. The length of the CDR3 is 17 residues. V lost 4 bases, J lost 2 bases, and 20 bases lay in between.

The J gene is TRBJ2-7, the V gene TRBV27; no firm D call. Trimming shortened V by 3 bases and J by 3 bases, and 9 bases separated the two germline ends. The CDR3 extends over 13 amino acids. Germline V CDR1 and CDR2: MNHEY, SMNVEV (reference sequence). In nucleotides, the CDR3 is TGTGCCAGCAGTTTGGGCAGGTTCTACGAGCAGTACTTC. Translation: CASSLGRFYEQYF.

The chain couples TRBV10-3 to TRBJ1-1; TRBD1 is a possible D gene (5 bases). Trimming removed 10 bases at V and 7 bases at J, with 13 bases between. The CDR3 is 11 amino acids. In germline, CDR1 is ENHRY, CDR2 SYGVKD. The CDR3 DNA reads as TGTGCCACTCGCAGGGCCGATGAAGCTTTCTTT. Translated, it gives CATRRADEAFF.

The chain combines TRBV5-1 with TRBJ2-7; TRBD1 might be the D (5 bases). Trimming stripped 4 bases from V and 0 bases from J, with 8 bases between. The germline CDR1 and CDR2 sequences are SGHRS and YFSETQ. The length of the CDR3 is 13 residues. CDR3 in amino acids: CASSPDNSYEQYF. In DNA, the CDR3 is TGCGCCAGCAGCCCGGACAACTCCTACGAGCAGTACTTC.

The chain couples TRBV7-9 to TRBJ1-2; the D is unclear. Trimming removed 5 bases from V and 8 bases from J, with 15 bases in between. CDR3 length equals 13 residues. In germline, CDR1 is SEHNR, CDR2 FQNEAQ (reference sequence). The DNA of the CDR3 is TGTGCCAGCAGCAACAAACTAGAAGAAGGCTACACCTTC. Translated, it gives CASSNKLEEGYTF.

J is TRBJ1-5 and V is TRBV30, with TRBD1 matching 8 bases. J gave up 4 bases and V 4 bases, and 6 bases lay outside the gene matches. The CDR3 runs to 14 residues. CDR1 and CDR2 (germline): GTSNPN, SVGIG (reference sequence). This chain's CDR3 is CAWKGTGFNQPQHF. DNA of the CDR3: TGTGCCTGGAAAGGGACAGGATTTAATCAGCCCCAGCATTTT.

The gene calls are TRBV6-5 and TRBJ1-3; no definite D call. Looked up from germline, CDR1 is MNHEY and CDR2 is SVGAGI. CDR3 length equals 15 residues. Trimming took 4 bases from V and 0 from J, leaving 10 bases between them. This CDR3 reads CASSWQASSGNTIYF. As DNA, the CDR3 is TGTGCCAGCAGTTGGCAGGCAAGCTCTGGAAACACCATATATTTT.

The chain uses TRBV7-9 and TRBJ1-1, with D unclear. This CDR3 is built from 15 residues. Trimming stripped 1 base from V and 0 bases from J, with 9 bases between. Germline V gene data show CDR1 as SEHNR and CDR2 as FQNEAQ (reference sequence). The CDR3 DNA reads TGTGCCAGCAGCTTAGGATGGTCGGTGAACACTGAAGCTTTCTTT. This codes for CASSLGWSVNTEAFF.

The chain uses TRBV11-3 and TRBJ2-7; TRBD2 is a possible D gene (5 bases). The CDR3 has 14 amino acids. Germline assignment: CDR1 SGHNT and CDR2 YENEEA. Trimming left V 5 bases short and J 0 bases short, with 11 bases between. Written as DNA, the CDR3 is TGTGCCAGCAGCCTCCTCGGAGGCTCCTACGAGCAGTACTTC. Translation gives CASSLLGGSYEQYF.

The rearrangement links TRBV2 to TRBJ2-5, with 9 bases aligning to TRBD1. The ends lost 6 bases at V and 1 base at J; junction bases unmatched: 3. The CDR3 spans 14 residues. Germline V gene sequence: CDR1 SNHLY, CDR2 FYNNEI. CDR3 amino acids: CASRGQGVQETQYF. CDR3 bases: TGTGCCAGCAGGGGACAGGGAGTCCAAGAGACCCAGTACTTC.